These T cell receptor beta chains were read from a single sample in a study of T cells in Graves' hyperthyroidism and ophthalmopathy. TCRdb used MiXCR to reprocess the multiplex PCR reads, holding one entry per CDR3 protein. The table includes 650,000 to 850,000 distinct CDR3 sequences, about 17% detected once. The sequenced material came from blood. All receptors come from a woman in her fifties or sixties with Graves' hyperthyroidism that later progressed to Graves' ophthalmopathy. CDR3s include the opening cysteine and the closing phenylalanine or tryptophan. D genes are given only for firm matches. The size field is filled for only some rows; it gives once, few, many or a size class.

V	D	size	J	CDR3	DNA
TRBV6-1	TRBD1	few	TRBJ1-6	CASSSLGTESPYNSPLHF	TGTGCCAGCAGTTCCCTCGGGACAGAGTCTCCCTATAATTCACCCCTCCACTTT
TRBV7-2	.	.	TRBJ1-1	CASSLDGGREAFF	TGTGCCAGCAGCTTAGACGGTGGCCGTGAAGCTTTCTTT
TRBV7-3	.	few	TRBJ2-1	CASSLKPTNEQFF	TGTGCCAGCAGCTTAAAACCGACCAATGAGCAGTTCTTC
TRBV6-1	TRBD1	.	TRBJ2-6	CASTSTGDGANVLTF	TGTGCCAGCACCTCTACAGGGGACGGGGCCAACGTCCTGACTTTC
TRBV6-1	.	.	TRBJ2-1	CASSLAGTTSRNEQFF	TGTGCCAGCAGCCTCGCGGGCACCACAAGCAGGAATGAGCAGTTCTTC
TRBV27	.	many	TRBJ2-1	CASQPVGQRGHEQFF	TGTGCCAGTCAACCCGTCGGCCAAAGGGGCCATGAGCAGTTCTTC
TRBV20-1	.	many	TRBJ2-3	CSAREGAVRTDTQYF	TGCAGTGCTAGGGAGGGGGCGGTTCGCACAGATACGCAGTATTTT
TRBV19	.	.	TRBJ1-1	CASSIEVGTEAFF	TGTGCCAGTAGTATAGAAGTTGGCACTGAAGCTTTCTTT
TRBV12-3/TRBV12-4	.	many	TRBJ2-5	CASSPPELGETQYF	TGTGCCAGCAGTCCCCCCGAATTGGGCGAGACCCAGTACTTC
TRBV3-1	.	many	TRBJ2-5	CASSQDPRDARRETQYF	TGTGCCAGCAGCCAAGATCCGAGGGACGCCAGGCGGGAGACCCAGTACTTC
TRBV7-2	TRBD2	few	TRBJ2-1	CASSFTSGGTGEQFF	TGTGCCAGCAGCTTCACTAGCGGGGGGACCGGTGAGCAGTTCTTC
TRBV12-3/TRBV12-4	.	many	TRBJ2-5	CASSRGPMVETQYF	TGTGCCAGCAGCCGCGGTCCTATGGTAGAGACCCAGTACTTC
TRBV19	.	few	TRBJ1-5	CASAYGYSNQPQHF	TGTGCCAGTGCTTACGGATATAGCAATCAGCCCCAGCATTTT
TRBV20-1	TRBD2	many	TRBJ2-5	CSARDGGGAETQYF	TGCAGTGCTAGAGATGGCGGGGGGGCAGAGACCCAGTACTTC
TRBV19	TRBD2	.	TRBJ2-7	CASSTRLAGTLREQYF	TGTGCCAGTAGTACCAGACTAGCGGGGACCCTAAGGGAGCAGTACTTC
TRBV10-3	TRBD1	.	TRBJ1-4	CATRDRRDEKLFF	TGTGCCACGAGGGACAGGCGGGATGAAAAACTGTTTTTT
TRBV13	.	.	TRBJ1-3	CASSLWGENTIYF	TGTGCCAGCAGCCTTTGGGGGGAAAACACCATATATTTT
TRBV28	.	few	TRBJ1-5	CASSPTPRLLFYSNQPQHF	TGTGCCAGCAGCCCAACCCCCCGCTTATTATTTTATAGCAATCAGCCCCAGCATTTT
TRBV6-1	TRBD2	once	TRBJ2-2	CASSIRDFGRGDGELFF	TGTGCCAGCAGTATCAGGGACTTCGGCCGGGGGGACGGGGAGCTGTTTTTT
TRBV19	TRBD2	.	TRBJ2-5	CASSELAGLQETQYF	TGTGCCAGTAGCGAGCTAGCGGGACTCCAAGAGACCCAGTACTTC
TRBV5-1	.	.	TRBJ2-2	CASSMLGNTGELFF	TGCGCCAGCAGCATGTTAGGGAACACCGGGGAGCTGTTTTTT
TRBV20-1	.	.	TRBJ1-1	CSAPRRNTEAFF	TGCAGTGCTCCCCGGAGGAACACTGAAGCTTTCTTT
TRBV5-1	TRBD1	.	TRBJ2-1	CASSQMTGGNEQFF	TGCGCCAGCAGCCAGATGACAGGGGGGAATGAGCAGTTCTTC
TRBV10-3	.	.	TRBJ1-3	CAIRPDNSGNTIYF	TGTGCCATCAGGCCGGACAACTCTGGAAACACCATATATTTT
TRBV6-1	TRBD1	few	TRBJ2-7	CASSGTGVGEQYF	TGTGCCAGCAGTGGGACAGGGGTGGGTGAGCAGTACTTC
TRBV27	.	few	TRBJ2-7	CASSFTGIGSYEQYF	TGTGCCAGCAGTTTCACCGGGATCGGCTCCTACGAGCAGTACTTC
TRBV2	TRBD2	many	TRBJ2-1	CASSEAGFSGGPDNEQFF	TGTGCCAGCAGTGAAGCAGGGTTTAGCGGGGGGCCGGACAATGAGCAGTTCTTC
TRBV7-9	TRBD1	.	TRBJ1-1	CASSPPGTGWAFF	TGTGCCAGCAGCCCCCCCGGGACAGGGTGGGCTTTCTTT
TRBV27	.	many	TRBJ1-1	CASSPLPGLNTEAFF	TGTGCCAGCAGTCCTCTCCCGGGCTTGAACACTGAAGCTTTCTTT
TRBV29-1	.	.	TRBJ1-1	CSVDAGKNTEAFF	TGCAGCGTTGATGCGGGCAAGAACACTGAAGCTTTCTTT
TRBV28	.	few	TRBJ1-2	CASIAGDRNYGYTF	TGTGCCAGCATCGCAGGGGACCGTAACTATGGCTACACCTTC
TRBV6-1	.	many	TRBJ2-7	CASSVRLRYEQYF	TGTGCCAGCAGTGTACGTCTGAGATACGAGCAGTACTTC
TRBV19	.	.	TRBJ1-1	CASTTDLNTEAFF	TGTGCCAGTACAACAGATTTGAACACTGAAGCTTTCTTT
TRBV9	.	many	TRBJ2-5	CASSSGVAGINQETQYF	TGTGCCAGCAGCTCTGGAGTGGCAGGAATTAACCAAGAGACCCAGTACTTC
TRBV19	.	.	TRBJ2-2	CASGIVQDTGELFF	TGTGCCAGTGGTATAGTCCAGGACACCGGGGAGCTGTTTTTT
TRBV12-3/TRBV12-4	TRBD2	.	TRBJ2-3	CASSAGLAGARDTQYF	TGTGCCAGCAGTGCCGGACTAGCGGGGGCGAGGGATACGCAGTATTTT
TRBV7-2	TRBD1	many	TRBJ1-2	CASSLTDRGENGYTF	TGTGCCAGCAGCTTAACTGACAGGGGCGAAAATGGCTACACCTTC
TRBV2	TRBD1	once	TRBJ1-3	CASSEPTGAGNTIYF	TGTGCCAGCAGTGAACCAACAGGGGCAGGAAACACCATATATTTT
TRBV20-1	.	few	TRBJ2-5	CSARKSETQYF	TGCAGTGCTAGAAAATCAGAGACCCAGTACTTC
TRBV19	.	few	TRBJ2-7	CASSVKPGRSSYEQYF	TGTGCCAGTAGTGTGAAGCCGGGACGGAGCTCCTACGAGCAGTACTTC
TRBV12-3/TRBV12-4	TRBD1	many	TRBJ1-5	CASSSQDRYQPQHF	TGTGCCAGCAGCTCCCAGGACAGGTATCAGCCCCAGCATTTT
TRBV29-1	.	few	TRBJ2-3	CSGGPTDTQYF	TGCAGCGGGGGCCCGACAGATACGCAGTATTTT
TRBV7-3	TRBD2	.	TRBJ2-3	CASSPLTSGEFTDTQYF	TGTGCCAGCAGCCCCCTAACTAGCGGGGAGTTCACAGATACGCAGTATTTT
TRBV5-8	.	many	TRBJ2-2	CASREGTPNTGELFF	TGTGCCAGCAGGGAGGGGACACCGAACACCGGGGAGCTGTTTTTT
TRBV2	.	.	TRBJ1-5	CASSEEGGHPNQPQHF	TGTGCCAGCAGTGAAGAGGGGGGGCATCCCAATCAGCCCCAGCATTTT
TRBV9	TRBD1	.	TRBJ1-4	CASSVVSGGGEKLFF	TGTGCCAGCAGCGTAGTATCAGGGGGCGGTGAAAAACTGTTTTTT
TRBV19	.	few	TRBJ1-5	CASSITGFNQPQHF	TGTGCCAGTAGTATCACAGGATTCAATCAGCCCCAGCATTTT
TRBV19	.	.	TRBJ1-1	CASSIAPGRAEAFF	TGTGCCAGTAGTATTGCTCCGGGCAGAGCTGAAGCTTTCTTT
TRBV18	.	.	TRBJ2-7	CASSPPGVINYEQYF	TGTGCCAGCTCACCACCCGGGGTAATAAACTACGAGCAGTACTTC
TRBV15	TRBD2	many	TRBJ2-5	CATSRDYKVAGIQETQYF	TGTGCCACCAGCAGAGATTACAAAGTAGCGGGGATACAAGAGACCCAGTACTTC
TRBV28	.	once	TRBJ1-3	CASSPSLRGDTIYF	TGTGCCAGCAGCCCGTCCCTGAGGGGGGACACCATATATTTT
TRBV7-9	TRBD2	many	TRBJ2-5	CASSPRVAGDLQETQYF	TGTGCCAGCAGCCCCCGGGTAGCGGGGGACCTCCAAGAGACCCAGTACTTC
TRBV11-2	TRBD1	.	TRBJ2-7	CASKSIRGLPYEQYF	TGTGCCAGCAAATCAATCAGGGGGCTACCCTACGAGCAGTACTTC
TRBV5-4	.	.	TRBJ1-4	CASSLGVPATNEKLFF	TGTGCCAGCAGCTTGGGTGTACCCGCAACTAATGAAAAACTGTTTTTT
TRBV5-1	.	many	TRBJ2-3	CASSLQRGGADTQYF	TGCGCCAGCAGCCTCCAGAGGGGTGGGGCAGATACGCAGTATTTT
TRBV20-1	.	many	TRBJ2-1	CSANGASIHYNEQFF	TGCAGTGCCAACGGGGCCAGTATCCACTACAATGAGCAGTTCTTC
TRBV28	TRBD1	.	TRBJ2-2	CASSTLRTGGDTGELFF	TGTGCCAGCAGTACCCTCAGGACAGGGGGCGACACCGGGGAGCTGTTTTTT
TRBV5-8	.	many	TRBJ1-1	CASSFPLNTEAFF	TGTGCCAGCAGCTTTCCCTTGAACACTGAAGCTTTCTTT
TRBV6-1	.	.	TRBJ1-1	CASIPGGVRGMAEAFF	TGTGCCAGCATCCCTGGGGGAGTCCGGGGTATGGCTGAAGCTTTCTTT
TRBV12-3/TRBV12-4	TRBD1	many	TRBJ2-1	CASSLGQGARNEQFF	TGTGCCAGCAGTTTGGGACAGGGGGCAAGGAATGAGCAGTTCTTC